These 20 T cell receptor beta chains were sequenced from one sample in a study of blood T cell repertoires in COVID-19 (dated by TCRdb to about 2020). The library was obtained by the immunoSEQ multiplex PCR assay. TCRdb re-hosts the immuneACCESS table, in-frame sequences only. Its copies lack some clones; in the studies checked, an unresolved V gene accounts for under half of them, and the cause for the rest is not known. In all, the sample holds about 160,000 clones, and around 80% of those were seen once. Jointly, the top ten make up roughly 8.3% of the sample. The sample was peripheral blood. Receptors originate from a man in his fifties or sixties with acute or convalescent COVID-19.

The chain uses TRBV6-2 or TRBV6-3 and TRBJ2-7; a weak D match, TRBD2 (6 bases). Germline V gene lookup returns CDR1 MNHEY and CDR2 SVGEGT. The CDR3 sequence is 18 residues long. Trimming shortened V by 0 bases and J by 3 bases, and 21 bases separated the two germline ends. The CDR3 DNA reads TGTGCCAGCAGTTACTCGAGGGTGGCCGCGGGGCCTATCTACGAGCAGTACTTC. Its protein is CASSYSRVAAGPIYEQYF.

This clone has a handful of counts. The CDR3: CASSNNRGTVSGNTIYF. CDR3 nucleotide sequence: TGTGCCAGCAGTAACAACAGGGGGACAGTCTCTGGAAACACCATATATTTT. The chain is built from TRBV5-4 and TRBJ1-3; 8 bases are shared with TRBD1. After removal of 5 bases from V and 0 bases from J, the junction contained 10 bases not matched to a gene. Germline CDR1 reads SGHNT; CDR2 reads YYREEE (reference sequence). The CDR3 sequence is 17 residues long.

The chain uses TRBV30 and TRBJ1-5; D gene unclear. The germline gives CDR1 GTSNPN, CDR2 SVGIG (reference sequence). The CDR3 is 13 amino acids. V gave up 0 bases and J gave up 6 bases, with 9 bases separating them. This CDR3 reads CAWSVHSGQPQHF. The CDR3 DNA follows: TGTGCCTGGAGTGTACATTCGGGTCAGCCCCAGCATTTT.

V gene TRBV19 combines with J gene TRBJ2-5; tentative D call: TRBD1 (5 bases). The CDR3 is 14 residues long. V shed 8 bases and J shed 5 bases, with 18 bases lying between them. CDR1 LNHDA and CDR2 SQIVND come from the germline V gene (reference sequence). DNA for the CDR3: TGTGCCAGTGTTGGGGCCGGGCCTCTTGAGACCCAGTACTTC. The encoded protein is CASVGAGPLETQYF.

This clone was detected a few times. The chain uses TRBV30 and TRBJ1-2; the D is unclear. Germline V gene data show CDR1 as GTSNPN and CDR2 as SVGIG (reference sequence). The CDR3 is 13 amino acids. Trimming took 6 bases from V and 7 from J, leaving 18 bases between them. CDR3 nucleotide sequence: TGTGCCTGCCCCGTACGGGAGAGTCTTGGCTACACCTTC. Its translation is CACPVRESLGYTF.

This clone appeared once. J is TRBJ1-1 and V is TRBV28; possible D gene TRBD1, 5 bases. The V gene's germline CDR1 is MDHEN and CDR2 SYDVKM. The V gene lost 6 bases and the J gene lost 5 bases, with 10 bases spanning the gap. The CDR3 sequence is 12 residues long. This chain's CDR3 is CASRGGVTEAFF. DNA of the CDR3: TGTGCCAGCAGGGGGGGGGTTACTGAAGCTTTCTTT.

The chain is built from TRBV27 and TRBJ2-7, with TRBD1 matching 10 bases. The CDR3 is 15 amino acids. The V and J ends lost 7 bases and 7 bases, in that order; junction bases with no gene match: 13. Germline V gene lookup returns CDR1 MNHEY and CDR2 SMNVEV (reference sequence). The CDR3, as DNA: TGTGCCAGCACCACAAGGGACAGGGGAGTAGGGGAGCAGTACTTC. Translating it yields CASTTRDRGVGEQYF.

The chain has TRBV5-1 and TRBJ1-2; D unresolved. Trimming shortened V by 0 bases and J by 6 bases, and 9 bases separated the two germline ends. This CDR3 contains 13 residues. Germline V lookup: CDR1 SGHRS, CDR2 YFSETQ. CDR3 nucleotide sequence: TGCGCCAGCAGCTTGGCCCGGTCTGATGGCTACACCTTC. It codes for CASSLARSDGYTF.

This sequence joins TRBV5-4 and TRBJ1-1; perhaps TRBD1 as D (6 bases). V dropped 2 bases and J dropped 1 base, with 6 bases sitting between them. This CDR3 has 13 amino acids. From germline, CDR1 is SGHNT and CDR2 YYREEE (reference sequence). The CDR3 DNA is TGTGCCAGCAGCTTCAGGGGGAACACTGAAGCTTTCTTT. It specifies CASSFRGNTEAFF.

The V gene is TRBV19, the J gene TRBJ1-2; D is perhaps TRBD1 (6 bases). The CDR3 is 15 amino acids. Trimming shortened V by 5 bases and J by 7 bases, and 20 bases separated the two germline ends. CDR1 and CDR2 from the germline V gene are LNHDA and SQIVND (reference sequence). CDR3 sequence reads: CASSRLTGLDFGYTF. CDR3 sequence (DNA): TGTGCCAGTAGTCGTTTGACAGGCCTGGATTTTGGCTACACCTTC. Supplemented by reference TRBV19 and TRBJ1-2, the full variable domain reads DGGITQSPKYLFRKEGQNVTLSCEQNLNHDAMYWYRQDPGQGLRLIYYSQIVNDFQKGDIAEGYSVSREKKESFPLTVTSAQKNPTAFYLCASSRLTGLDFGYTFGSGTRLTVV.

This clone was detected only once. The CDR3: CASRRDTLQGSTEQFF. Written as DNA, the CDR3 is TGTGCCAGCAGACGAGATACCCTACAGGGGTCCACTGAGCAGTTCTTC. The V and J genes are TRBV5-6 and TRBJ2-1, with TRBD1 identical over 7 bases. CDR3 length: 16 residues. Germline V lookup: CDR1 SGHDT, CDR2 YYEEEE. V was pared by 5 bases and J by 9 bases, with 17 bases of the junction left unmatched.

The chain couples TRBV5-6 to TRBJ2-7; 12 nucleotides align to TRBD1. The CDR3 has 15 amino acids. With 4 bases clipped from V and 6 bases from J, the junction kept 8 bases outside the gene matches. Germline CDR1 SGHDT, CDR2 YYEEEE. The CDR3 loop is CASSITGQGAGEQYF. CDR3 DNA sequence: TGTGCCAGCAGCATAACGGGACAGGGGGCCGGCGAGCAGTACTTC.

This clone was counted a few times. V gene TRBV5-1 combines with J gene TRBJ1-1, with D possibly being TRBD1 (5 bases). Trimming removed 4 bases from V and 4 bases from J, with 14 bases in between. CDR1 and CDR2 (germline): SGHRS, YFSETQ. CDR3 length: 14 residues. CDR3 in DNA: TGCGCCAGCAGCCTTGGCTTCCAGGGCACTGAAGCTTTCTTT. This codes for CASSLGFQGTEAFF.

The CDR3 loop reads CASSQGEFAAAWVEQFF. The CDR3 DNA reads as TGTGCCAGCAGCCAAGGCGAGTTTGCGGCGGCTTGGGTTGAGCAGTTCTTC. J is TRBJ2-1 and V is TRBV3-1 (or the pseudogene TRBV3-2); D gene ambiguous. This CDR3 region has 17 residues. Germline loops: CDR1 LGHDT, CDR2 YNNKEL (reference sequence). Deletions cut 1 base from V and 9 bases from J, with 22 bases between.

The chain uses TRBV6-1 and TRBJ2-1; the D gene is possibly TRBD1 (6 bases). Trimming removed 0 bases from V and 8 bases from J, with 8 bases in between. CDR3 size: 13 residues. CDR1 is MNHNS, CDR2 SASEGT, per germline. DNA of the CDR3: TGTGCCAGCAGTGAAGCCCCAGGGGATGAGCAGTTCTTC. Its translation is CASSEAPGDEQFF.

The table lists this clone with a few counts. This sequence joins TRBV10-1 and TRBJ1-2; D not certain. Trimming took 11 bases from V and 2 from J, leaving 12 bases between them. Germline CDR1 and CDR2: WNHNN and SYGVQD (reference sequence). The CDR3 is 12 residues long. CDR3 DNA sequence: TGCGCCGTCCCGGTCGGGAACTATGGCTACACCTTC. Amino acid sequence: CAVPVGNYGYTF.

The chain employs TRBV7-8 and TRBJ2-7; D is perhaps TRBD2 (5 bases). CDR3 size: 15 residues. Germline V gene lookup returns CDR1 SGHVS and CDR2 FQNEAQ. Deletions cut 1 base from V and 3 bases from J, with 13 bases between. The CDR3, as DNA: TGTGCCAGCAGCTTAGGACGGGGTTTACTCTACGAGCAGTACTTC. It yields the protein CASSLGRGLLYEQYF.

This clone was seen a handful of times. The J gene is TRBJ2-1, the V gene TRBV9, with a weak D call TRBD2 (6 bases). The CDR3 consists of 15 residues. The V end lost 0 bases, the J end lost 4 bases, and 11 bases lay between the germline ends. CDR1 and CDR2 (germline): SGDLS, YYNGEE. The CDR3, as DNA: TGTGCCAGCAGCGTAGGAGCGGGCCCATACAATGAGCAGTTCTTC. This gives the protein CASSVGAGPYNEQFF.

The sample holds a few counts of this clone. The chain joins TRBV11-2 to TRBJ2-1; 7 nucleotides agree with TRBD1. Germline V gene lookup returns CDR1 SGHAT and CDR2 FQNNGV. This CDR3 has 15 residues. The junction had 5 bases not matched to a gene; V was cut back by 2 bases and J by 4 bases. The CDR3 loop is CASSLRGPPYNEQFF. DNA for the CDR3: TGTGCCAGCAGCTTAAGGGGGCCCCCTTACAATGAGCAGTTCTTC.

This clone was detected only a few times. The rearrangement links TRBV4-2 to TRBJ1-3; the D gene is possibly TRBD1 (6 bases). Trimming cost V 3 bases and J 2 bases, with 14 bases left between them. There are 16 residues in the CDR3. The germline V gene encodes CDR1 LGHNA and CDR2 YNFKEQ. The CDR3 coding sequence is TGTGCCAGCAGCCAGTTGACAGGCCCCCCTGGAAACACCATATATTTT. Encoded protein: CASSQLTGPPGNTIYF.